This T cell receptor beta chain emerged from a study of radiation and T cells in renal cell carcinoma. The overall study: Nephrectomy followed 15 Gy stereotactic body radiation by 4 weeks.

Whole-study findings and limits: Without pretreatment biopsies, baseline tumor clonotype presence was undetermined.

About this clone: Its cognate antigen is unknown.

Here immunoSEQ multiplex PCR was the method, and the copy in TCRdb shows in-frame clones only, minus some. The table has 130,000 to 150,000 clones, around nine tenths seen once; the top ten hold around 12%. Germline V gene sequence: CDR1 SEHNR, CDR2 FQNEAQ (reference sequence). V was cut by 3 bases and J by 6 bases, with 14 bases left in between. The CDR3 has 14 amino acids. Time point noted: baseline pretreatment blood. Treatment denoted: 15 Gy SBRT to primary tumor, nephrectomy 4 weeks later. The rearrangement uses TRBV7-9 and TRBJ1-1; no definite D call. Specimen: blood, collected from a patient whose treatment included radiotherapy and nephrectomy. This receptor was taken from a woman between 50 and 59 years old with renal cell carcinoma. DNA of the CDR3: TGTGCCAGCAGCTTGGGGATTGGAGAATCTGAAGCTTTCTTT. This gives the protein CASSLGIGESEAFF.